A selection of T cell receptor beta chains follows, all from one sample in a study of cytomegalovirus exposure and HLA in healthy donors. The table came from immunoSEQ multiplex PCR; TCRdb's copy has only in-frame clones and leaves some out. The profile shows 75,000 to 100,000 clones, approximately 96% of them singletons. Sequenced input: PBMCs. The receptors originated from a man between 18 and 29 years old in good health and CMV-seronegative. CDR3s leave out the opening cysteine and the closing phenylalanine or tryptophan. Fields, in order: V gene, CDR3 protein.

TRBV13	ASSLGRGTGGNEQF
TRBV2	ASSEGELSDGYT
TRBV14	ASSQDRLQETQY
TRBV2	ASGRPGGDTEAF
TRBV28	ASTPVRGRGDEKLF
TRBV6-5	ASSTSSYNEQF
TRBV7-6	ASSFDRDTEAF
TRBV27	ASRNRGAAEAF
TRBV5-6	ASSLGPGYT
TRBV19	ASKTSGSRTGELF
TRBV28	ASSLGTTRRSSYEQY
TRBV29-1	SVEGLMAGETRHTGELF
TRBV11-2	ASSPRTGDTGELF
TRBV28	ASTTMMEGRAQY
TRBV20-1	SALYGYT
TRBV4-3	ASSQVGGAPAYNEQF
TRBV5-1	ASSLGLGLYEQY
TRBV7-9	ASSPSLTGPTGYT
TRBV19	ASTEGTSGLNEQF
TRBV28	ASSLIGVWGRVDYGYT
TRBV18	ASSPVTVYEQY
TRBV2	ASSWTGGGGNTIY
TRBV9	ASSGLARTGDTKQY
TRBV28	ASSPGTKNTEAF
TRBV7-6	ASRPSGNTGELF